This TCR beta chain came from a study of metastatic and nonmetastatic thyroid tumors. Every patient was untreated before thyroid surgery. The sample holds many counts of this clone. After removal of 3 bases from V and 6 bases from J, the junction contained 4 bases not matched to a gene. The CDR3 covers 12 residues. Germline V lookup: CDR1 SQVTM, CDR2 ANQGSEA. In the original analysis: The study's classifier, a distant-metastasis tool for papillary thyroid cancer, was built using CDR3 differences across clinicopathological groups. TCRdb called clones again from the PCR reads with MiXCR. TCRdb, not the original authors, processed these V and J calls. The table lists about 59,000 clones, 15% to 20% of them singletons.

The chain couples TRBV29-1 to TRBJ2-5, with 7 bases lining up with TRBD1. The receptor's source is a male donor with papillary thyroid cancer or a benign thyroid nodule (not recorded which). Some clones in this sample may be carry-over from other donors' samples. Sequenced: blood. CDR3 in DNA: TGCAGCGTTGACGAGGGGGCTAAGACCCAGTACTTC. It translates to CSVDEGAKTQYF.